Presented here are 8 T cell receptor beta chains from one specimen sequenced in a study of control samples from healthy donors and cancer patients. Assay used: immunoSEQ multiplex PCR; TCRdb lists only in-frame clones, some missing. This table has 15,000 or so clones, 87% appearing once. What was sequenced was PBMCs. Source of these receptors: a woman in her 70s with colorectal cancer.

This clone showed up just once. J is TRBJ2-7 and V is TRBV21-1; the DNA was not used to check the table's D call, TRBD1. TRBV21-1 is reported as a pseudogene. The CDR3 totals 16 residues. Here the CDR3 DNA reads TGTGCCAGCAGCCTTAAGGTCAGGCGCAGCTCCTACGAGCAGTACTTC. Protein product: CASSLKVRRSSYEQYF.

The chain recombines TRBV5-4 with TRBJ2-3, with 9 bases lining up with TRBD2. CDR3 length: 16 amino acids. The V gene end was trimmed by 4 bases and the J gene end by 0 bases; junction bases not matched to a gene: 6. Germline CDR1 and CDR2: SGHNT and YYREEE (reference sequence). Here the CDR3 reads CASSPATSGSTDTQYF. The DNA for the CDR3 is TGTGCCAGCAGCCCAGCGACTAGCGGCAGCACAGATACGCAGTATTTT. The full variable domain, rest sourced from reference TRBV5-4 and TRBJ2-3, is ETGVTQSPTHLIKTRGQQVTLRCSSQSGHNTVSWYQQALGQGPQFIFQYYREEENGRGNFPPRFSGLQFPNYSSELNVNALELDDSALYLCASSPATSGSTDTQYFGPGTRLTVL.

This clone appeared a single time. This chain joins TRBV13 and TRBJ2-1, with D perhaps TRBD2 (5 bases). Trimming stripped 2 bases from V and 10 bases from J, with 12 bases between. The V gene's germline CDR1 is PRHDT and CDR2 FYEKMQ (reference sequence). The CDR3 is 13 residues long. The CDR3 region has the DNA TGTGCCAGCAGCTTACTAAAACGGGGAGAGCAGTTCTTC. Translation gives CASSLLKRGEQFF.

The CDR3 reads CASSLEDAVEAFF. As DNA, the CDR3 is TGTGCCAGCAGCTTAGAGGACGCAGTTGAAGCTTTCTTT. This chain connects TRBV11-2 to TRBJ1-1, with D unresolved. V shed 0 bases and J shed 7 bases, with 9 bases lying between them. Per germline, CDR1 SGHAT and CDR2 FQNNGV. The CDR3 spans 13 residues.

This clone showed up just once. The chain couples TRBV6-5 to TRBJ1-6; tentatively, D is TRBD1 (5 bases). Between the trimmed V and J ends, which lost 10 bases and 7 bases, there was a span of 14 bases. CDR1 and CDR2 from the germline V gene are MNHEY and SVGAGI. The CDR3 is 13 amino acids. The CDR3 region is CATNGGGNSPLHF. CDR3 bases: TGTGCCACCAACGGGGGGGGGAATTCACCCCTCCACTTT.

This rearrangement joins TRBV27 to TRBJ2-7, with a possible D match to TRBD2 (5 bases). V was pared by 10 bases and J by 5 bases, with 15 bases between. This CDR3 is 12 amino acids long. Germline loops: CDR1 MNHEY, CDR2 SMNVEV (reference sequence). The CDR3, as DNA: TGTGCCATTCGGGGTTTTCGAAACGAGCAGTACTTC. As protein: CAIRGFRNEQYF.

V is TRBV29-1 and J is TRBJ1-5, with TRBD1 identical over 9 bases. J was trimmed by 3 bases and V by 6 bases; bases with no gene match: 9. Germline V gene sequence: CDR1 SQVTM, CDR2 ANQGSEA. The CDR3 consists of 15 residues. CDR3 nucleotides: TGCAGCGTCAAACAAGGGACAGGGATCAATCAGCCCCAGCATTTT. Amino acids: CSVKQGTGINQPQHF.

CDR3 sequence: CASRTGGDEQFF. CDR3 DNA sequence: TGTGCCAGCAGAACAGGGGGCGATGAGCAGTTCTTC. This sequence joins TRBV12-3 or TRBV12-4 and TRBJ2-1; 9 bases are shared with TRBD1. V dropped 6 bases and J dropped 8; count of bases not matched to a gene: 2. The CDR3 is made up of 12 amino acids.